Here is one T cell receptor (beta chain) with its context. The entry originates in a study of shared clonotypes between healthy human individuals. CDR1 SGHRS and CDR2 YFSETQ come from the germline V gene. V was pared by 1 base and J by 5 bases, with 12 bases between. This CDR3 contains 15 residues. Assay used: immunoSEQ multiplex PCR; TCRdb lists only in-frame clones, some missing. The repertoire has 180,000 or so clones, roughly 93% of them found once; the top ten carry 0.067%. The sample comprised naive CD4+ T cells sorted from blood. Subset denoted: CD45RA+ positively selected. The TCR was taken from a woman aged 30 to 39 in good health. The chain employs TRBV5-1 and TRBJ1-4; perhaps TRBD1 as D (6 bases). The CDR3 spells CASSLPQGDNEKLFF. The DNA for the CDR3 is TGCGCCAGCAGCTTGCCACAGGGTGACAATGAAAAACTGTTTTTT. Combining the CDR3 with reference TRBV5-1 and TRBJ1-4 gives the whole variable domain KAGVTQTPRYLIKTRGQQVTLSCSPISGHRSVSWYQQTPGQGLQFLFEYFSETQRNKGNFPGRFSGRQFSNSRSEMNVSTLELGDSALYLCASSLPQGDNEKLFFGSGTQLSVL.